The entry below describes one T cell receptor beta chain. The data were taken from a study of blood T cell repertoires in COVID-19. Study-wide background: Samples taken during acute and convalescent COVID-19 were collected in the United States, Italy and Spain. Sample material is recorded as cDNA or gDNA derived from T cells, B-cell-depleted T cells, or PBMCs.

Under the authors' procedure: By means of reference gene primer amplification, nucleated cell counts were estimated. Clones were sequenced by immunoSEQ multiplex PCR, and TCRdb holds only the in-frame ones, with some missing. V and J calls and clone size follow that table, whereas D and trimming were derived from the DNA. The data contain 200,000 or so clones, about four fifths of them singletons. The CDR3 covers 15 residues. V gave up 4 bases and J gave up 1 base, with 12 bases separating them. Germline CDR1 is SGHTS and CDR2 is YDEGEE. What was sequenced was peripheral blood. The receptor comes from a woman aged 25 to 39 who had recovered from COVID-19. The chain joins TRBV5-8 to TRBJ1-5; D remains unclear. The CDR3 DNA reads TGTGCCAGCAGCCCGGGGTTCGAAAGCAATCAGCCCCAGCATTTT. Translated, it gives CASSPGFESNQPQHF.